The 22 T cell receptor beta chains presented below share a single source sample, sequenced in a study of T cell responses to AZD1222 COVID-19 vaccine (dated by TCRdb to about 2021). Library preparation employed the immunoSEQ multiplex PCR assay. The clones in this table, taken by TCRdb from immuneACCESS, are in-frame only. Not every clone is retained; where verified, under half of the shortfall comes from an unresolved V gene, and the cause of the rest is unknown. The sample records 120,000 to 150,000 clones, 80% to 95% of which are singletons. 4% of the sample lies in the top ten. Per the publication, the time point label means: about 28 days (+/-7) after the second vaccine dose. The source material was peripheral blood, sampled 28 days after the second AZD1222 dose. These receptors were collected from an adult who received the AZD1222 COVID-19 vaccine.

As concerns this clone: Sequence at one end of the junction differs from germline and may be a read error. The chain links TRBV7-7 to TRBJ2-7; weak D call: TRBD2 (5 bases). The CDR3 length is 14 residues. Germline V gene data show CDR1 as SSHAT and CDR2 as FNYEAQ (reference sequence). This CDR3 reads CASSSSGSPYEQYF. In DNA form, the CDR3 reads TGTGCTAGCAGCTCCTCGGGGAGCCCCTACGAGCAGTACTTC.

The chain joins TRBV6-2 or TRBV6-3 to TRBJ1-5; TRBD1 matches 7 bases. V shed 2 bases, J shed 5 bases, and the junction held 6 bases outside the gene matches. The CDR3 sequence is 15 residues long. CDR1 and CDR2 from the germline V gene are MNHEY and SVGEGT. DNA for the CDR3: TGTGCCAGCAGTTACGGCAGGGGGGCGGATCAGCCCCAGCATTTT. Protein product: CASSYGRGADQPQHF.

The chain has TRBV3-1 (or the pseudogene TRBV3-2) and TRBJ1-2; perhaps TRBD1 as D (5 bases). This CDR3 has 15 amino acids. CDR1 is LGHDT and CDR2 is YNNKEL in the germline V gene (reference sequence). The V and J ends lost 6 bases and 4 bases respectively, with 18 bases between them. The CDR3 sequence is CASRQRGPPLYGYTF. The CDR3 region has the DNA TGTGCCAGCAGACAGAGGGGTCCCCCCCTCTATGGCTACACCTTC.

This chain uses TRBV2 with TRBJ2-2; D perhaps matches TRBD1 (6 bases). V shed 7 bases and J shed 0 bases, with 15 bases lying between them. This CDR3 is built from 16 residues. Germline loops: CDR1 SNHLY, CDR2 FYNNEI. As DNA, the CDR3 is TGTGCCAGCACCCAGGAAGGGACAACGAACACCGGGGAGCTGTTTTTT. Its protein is CASTQEGTTNTGELFF.

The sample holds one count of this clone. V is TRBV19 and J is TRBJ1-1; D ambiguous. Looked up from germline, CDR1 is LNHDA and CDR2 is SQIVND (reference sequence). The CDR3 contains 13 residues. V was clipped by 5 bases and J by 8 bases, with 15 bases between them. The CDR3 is CASSPGDYSEAFF. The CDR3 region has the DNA TGTGCCAGTAGTCCGGGAGATTACTCGGAAGCTTTCTTT.

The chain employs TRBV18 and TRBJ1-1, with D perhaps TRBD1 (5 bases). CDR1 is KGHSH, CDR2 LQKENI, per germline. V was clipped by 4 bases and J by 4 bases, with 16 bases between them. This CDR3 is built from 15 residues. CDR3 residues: CASSQTSQGGTEAFF. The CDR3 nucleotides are TGTGCCAGCTCACAAACCTCCCAGGGAGGCACTGAAGCTTTCTTT.

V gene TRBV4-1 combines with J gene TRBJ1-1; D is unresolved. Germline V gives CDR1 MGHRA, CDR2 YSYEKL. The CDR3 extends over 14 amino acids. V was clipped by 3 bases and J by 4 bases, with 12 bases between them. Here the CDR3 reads CASSHGRDGTEAFF. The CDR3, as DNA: TGCGCCAGCAGCCACGGGAGGGATGGCACTGAAGCTTTCTTT.

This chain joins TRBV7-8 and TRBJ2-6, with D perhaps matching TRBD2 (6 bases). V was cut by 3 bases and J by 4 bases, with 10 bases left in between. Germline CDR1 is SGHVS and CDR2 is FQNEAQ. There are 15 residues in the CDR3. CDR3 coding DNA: TGTGCCAGCAGCTTGGGGAGGAGCGGGGCCAACGTCCTGACTTTC. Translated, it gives CASSLGRSGANVLTF.

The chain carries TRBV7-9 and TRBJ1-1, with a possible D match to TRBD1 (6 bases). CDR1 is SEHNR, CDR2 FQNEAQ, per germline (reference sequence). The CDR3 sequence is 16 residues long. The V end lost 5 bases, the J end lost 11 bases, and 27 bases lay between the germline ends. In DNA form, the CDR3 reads TGTGCCAGCAGCCCTAGGTTTAACAGGGTGGCCTCGAGTGCTTTCTTT. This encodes CASSPRFNRVASSAFF.

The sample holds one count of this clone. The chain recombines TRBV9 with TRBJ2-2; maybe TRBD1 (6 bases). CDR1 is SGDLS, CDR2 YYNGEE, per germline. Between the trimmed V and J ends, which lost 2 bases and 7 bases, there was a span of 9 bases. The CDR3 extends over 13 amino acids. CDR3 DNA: TGTGCCAGCAGCGTGCAGGGGCACGGGGAGCTGTTTTTT. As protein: CASSVQGHGELFF.

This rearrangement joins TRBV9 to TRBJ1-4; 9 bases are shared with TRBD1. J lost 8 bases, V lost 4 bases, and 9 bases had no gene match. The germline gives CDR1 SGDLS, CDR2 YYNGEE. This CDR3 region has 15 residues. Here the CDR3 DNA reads TGTGCCAGCAGCCCACCAGGGACAGGGAACGAAAAACTGTTTTTT. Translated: CASSPPGTGNEKLFF.

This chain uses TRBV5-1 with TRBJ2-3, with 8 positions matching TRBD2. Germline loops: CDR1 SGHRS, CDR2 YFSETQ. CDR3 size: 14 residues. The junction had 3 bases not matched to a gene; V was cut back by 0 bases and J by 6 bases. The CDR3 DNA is TGCGCCAGCAGCTTGGGACTAGCGATTGATACGCAGTATTTT. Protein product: CASSLGLAIDTQYF.

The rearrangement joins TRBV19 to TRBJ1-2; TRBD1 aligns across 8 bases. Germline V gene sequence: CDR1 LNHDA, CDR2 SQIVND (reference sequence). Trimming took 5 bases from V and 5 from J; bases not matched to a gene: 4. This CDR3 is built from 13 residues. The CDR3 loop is CASSQDREYGYTF. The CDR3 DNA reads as TGTGCCAGTAGTCAGGACAGGGAGTATGGCTACACCTTC. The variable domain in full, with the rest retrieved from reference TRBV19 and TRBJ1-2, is DGGITQSPKYLFRKEGQNVTLSCEQNLNHDAMYWYRQDPGQGLRLIYYSQIVNDFQKGDIAEGYSVSREKKESFPLTVTSAQKNPTAFYLCASSQDREYGYTFGSGTRLTVV.

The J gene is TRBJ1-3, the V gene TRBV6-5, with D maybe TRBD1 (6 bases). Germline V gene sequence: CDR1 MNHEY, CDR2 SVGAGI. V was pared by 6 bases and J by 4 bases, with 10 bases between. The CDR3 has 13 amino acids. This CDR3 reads CASSGTFGNTIYF. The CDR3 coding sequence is TGTGCCAGCAGCGGGACATTCGGAAACACCATATATTTT.

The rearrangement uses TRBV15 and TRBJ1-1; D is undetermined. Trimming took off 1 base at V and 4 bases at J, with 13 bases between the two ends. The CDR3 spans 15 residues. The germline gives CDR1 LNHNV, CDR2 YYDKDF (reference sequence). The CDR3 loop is CATSRGHLGFTEAFF. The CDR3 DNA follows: TGTGCCACCAGCAGAGGACACTTGGGGTTCACTGAAGCTTTCTTT.

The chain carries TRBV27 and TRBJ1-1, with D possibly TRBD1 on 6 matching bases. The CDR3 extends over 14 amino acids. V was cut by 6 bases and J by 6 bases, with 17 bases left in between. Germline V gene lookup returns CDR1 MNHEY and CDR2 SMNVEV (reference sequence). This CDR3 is CASRNLQGIPEAFF. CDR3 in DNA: TGTGCCAGCAGAAATCTACAGGGTATCCCTGAAGCTTTCTTT.

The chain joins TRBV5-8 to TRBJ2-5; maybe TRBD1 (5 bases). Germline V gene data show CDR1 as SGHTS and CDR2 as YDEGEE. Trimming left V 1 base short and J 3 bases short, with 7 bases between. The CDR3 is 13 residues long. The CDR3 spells CASSLTGKETQYF. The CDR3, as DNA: TGTGCCAGCAGCTTGACAGGCAAAGAGACCCAGTACTTC.

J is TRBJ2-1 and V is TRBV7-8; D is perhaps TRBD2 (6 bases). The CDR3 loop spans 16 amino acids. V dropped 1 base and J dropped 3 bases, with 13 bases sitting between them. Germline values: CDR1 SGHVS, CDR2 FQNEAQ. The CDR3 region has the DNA TGTGCCAGCAGCTTAGGGGGCGGGGCTTACTACAATGAGCAGTTCTTC. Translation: CASSLGGGAYYNEQFF.

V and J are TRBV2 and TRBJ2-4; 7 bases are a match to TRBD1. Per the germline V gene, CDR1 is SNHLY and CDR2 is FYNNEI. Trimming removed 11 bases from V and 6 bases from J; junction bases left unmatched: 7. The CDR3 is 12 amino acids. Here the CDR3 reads CAGATGRNIQYF. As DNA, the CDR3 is TGTGCCGGGGCGACAGGGAGAAACATTCAGTACTTC.

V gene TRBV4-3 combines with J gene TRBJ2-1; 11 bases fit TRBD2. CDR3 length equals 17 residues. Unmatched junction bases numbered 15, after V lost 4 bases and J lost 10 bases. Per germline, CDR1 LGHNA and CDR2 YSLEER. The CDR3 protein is CASSPSFSGRAGGEQFF. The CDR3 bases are TGCGCCAGCAGCCCGAGCTTTAGCGGGAGGGCCGGAGGGGAGCAGTTCTTC.

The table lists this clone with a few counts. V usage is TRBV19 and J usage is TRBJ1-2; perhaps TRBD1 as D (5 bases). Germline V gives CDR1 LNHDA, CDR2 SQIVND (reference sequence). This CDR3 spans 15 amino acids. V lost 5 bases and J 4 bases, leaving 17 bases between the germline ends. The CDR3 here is CASSSIEVTAYGYTF. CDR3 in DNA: TGTGCCAGTAGTTCTATAGAGGTGACAGCCTATGGCTACACCTTC.

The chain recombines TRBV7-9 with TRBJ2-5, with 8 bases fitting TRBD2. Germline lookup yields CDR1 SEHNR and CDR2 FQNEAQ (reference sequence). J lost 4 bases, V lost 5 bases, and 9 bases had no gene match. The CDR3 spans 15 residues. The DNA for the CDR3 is TGTGCCAGCAGCCTCTCCGGGAGGGCCCGAGAGACCCAGTACTTC. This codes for CASSLSGRARETQYF.